The rows below give T cell receptor beta chains drawn from one sample of a study of shared clonotypes between healthy human individuals. The repertoire was sequenced with immunoSEQ multiplex PCR; TCRdb's copy has only in-frame clones and lacks some. Here the sample spans 400,000 to 500,000 clones, around 79% being singletons. Sequenced: PBMCs. These TCRs come from a woman aged 40 to 50 in good health. Some clones in this sample may be carry-over from other donors' samples. The CDR3 runs from the conserved cysteine through the conserved F or W. The D gene is left open where the match is weak. The size of a clone is reported for some rows only, either as once, few or many, or as a class for expanded clones.

d_gene	abundance	v_gene	j_gene	len	CDR3aa	CDR3nt
TRBD1	few	TRBV27	TRBJ1-2	14	CASTLYQGAYGYTF	TGTGCCAGCACCTTATACCAGGGGGCCTATGGCTACACCTTC
TRBD2	.	TRBV7-2	TRBJ2-3	14	CASTLAGGTDTQYF	TGTGCCAGCACCTTAGCGGGAGGCACAGATACGCAGTATTTT
.	.	TRBV15	TRBJ2-7	15	CATSRGIDGTYEQYF	TGTGCCACCAGCAGAGGAATTGACGGCACCTACGAGCAGTACTTC
.	few	TRBV7-9	TRBJ2-3	13	CASSLGGTDTQYF	TGTGCCAGCAGCTTGGGAGGCACAGATACGCAGTATTTT
.	.	TRBV5-3	TRBJ1-1	15	CARSLDPTSDTEAFF	TGTGCCAGAAGCTTGGACCCTACGTCGGACACTGAAGCTTTCTTT
.	once	TRBV7-3	TRBJ2-1	16	CASSPSSTSSYNEQFF	TGTGCCAGCAGCCCTTCCTCGACTAGCTCCTACAATGAGCAGTTCTTC
.	.	TRBV5-1	TRBJ2-5	16	CASSSMGRMYQETQYF	TGCGCCAGCAGCTCGATGGGACGGATGTACCAAGAGACCCAGTACTTC
.	.	TRBV5-1	TRBJ2-7	18	CASSLAVNRYTTSYEQYF	TGCGCCAGCAGCTTGGCCGTTAATCGGTACACTACCTCCTACGAGCAGTACTTC
TRBD2	.	TRBV28	TRBJ2-1	15	CASSLGGEPYNEQFF	TGTGCCAGCAGTTTAGGGGGGGAGCCCTACAATGAGCAGTTCTTC
.	.	TRBV6-1	TRBJ2-5	13	CASRWQGGETQYF	TGTGCCAGCAGGTGGCAGGGGGGAGAGACCCAGTACTTC
.	.	TRBV2	TRBJ2-5	13	CASSVQLQETQYF	TGTGCCAGCAGTGTCCAGTTACAAGAGACCCAGTACTTC
.	.	TRBV20-1	TRBJ2-3	11	CSARTGDTQYF	TGCAGTGCTAGAACGGGAGATACGCAGTATTTT
.	.	TRBV29-1	TRBJ1-4	13	CSASVATNEKLFF	TGCAGCGCTTCAGTCGCAACTAATGAAAAACTGTTTTTT
.	.	TRBV9	TRBJ2-2	14	CASSVNPNTGELFF	TGTGCCAGCAGCGTGAACCCGAACACCGGGGAGCTGTTTTTT
TRBD1	.	TRBV19	TRBJ1-5	15	CASSGDRISNQPQHF	TGTGCCAGTAGTGGGGACAGAATTAGCAATCAGCCCCAGCATTTT
.	.	TRBV30	TRBJ1-5	13	CAWSLRAAQPQHF	TGTGCCTGGAGTCTGAGGGCCGCTCAGCCCCAGCATTTT
.	few	TRBV5-4	TRBJ2-7	15	CASSVGYGQGYEQYF	TGTGCCAGCAGCGTAGGATATGGACAAGGCTACGAGCAGTACTTC
TRBD2	.	TRBV29-1	TRBJ2-1	14	CSVASGSQYNEQFF	TGCAGCGTTGCGAGCGGGAGTCAGTACAATGAGCAGTTCTTC
TRBD1	many	TRBV9	TRBJ1-4	15	CASSPGTGEVEKLFF	TGTGCCAGCAGCCCGGGGACAGGGGAGGTTGAAAAACTGTTTTTT
.	.	TRBV7-3	TRBJ2-3	15	CASSSTISSTDTQYF	TGTGCCAGCAGCTCAACTATTTCTAGCACAGATACGCAGTATTTT
.	.	TRBV28	TRBJ2-4	15	CASNFGRNSKNIQYF	TGTGCCAGCAACTTCGGACGGAATTCCAAAAACATTCAGTACTTC
.	.	TRBV6-5	TRBJ1-1	13	CASSYWDRALIVF	TGTGCCAGCAGTTATTGGGACCGAGCATTGATTGTCTTT
.	.	TRBV27	TRBJ2-6	15	CASSLGGSGANVLTF	TGTGCCAGCAGTTTAGGGGGCTCTGGGGCCAACGTCCTGACTTTC
.	few	TRBV9	TRBJ2-3	15	CASSVEGRTTDTQYF	TGTGCCAGCAGCGTAGAGGGAAGGACCACAGATACGCAGTATTTT
.	.	TRBV7-8	TRBJ1-2	14	CASSLGIRNYGYTF	TGTGCCAGCAGCTTAGGCATCAGGAACTATGGCTACACCTTC
.	.	TRBV5-1	TRBJ1-3	17	CASSLGVPTSSGNTIYF	TGCGCCAGCAGCTTGGGGGTTCCCACGAGCTCTGGAAACACCATATATTTT
TRBD2	.	TRBV7-2	TRBJ2-2	14	CASSQPSGLGELFF	TGTGCCAGCAGCCAGCCTAGCGGGTTGGGGGAGCTGTTTTTT
.	.	TRBV21-1	TRBJ1-1	13	CASSKGNGHEAFF	TGTGCCAGCAGCAAGGGGAACGGGCATGAAGCTTTCTTT
.	.	TRBV7-9	TRBJ1-2	16	CASSPDNGLLNYGYTF	TGTGCCAGCAGCCCGGACAATGGGTTATTGAACTATGGCTACACCTTC
TRBD2	.	TRBV5-4	TRBJ2-7	14	CASSYSGTLREQYF	TGTGCCAGCAGCTATAGCGGGACCCTACGGGAGCAGTACTTC
.	once	TRBV7-8	TRBJ2-7	16	CASSLLSGQGMYEQYF	TGTGCCAGCAGCTTATTGTCCGGGCAGGGGATGTACGAGCAGTACTTC
TRBD2	few	TRBV28	TRBJ2-1	16	CASISASGRALVEQFF	TGTGCCAGCATCTCCGCTAGCGGGAGGGCCCTCGTTGAGCAGTTCTTC
TRBD2	.	TRBV6-1	TRBJ2-1	12	CASSPYSGSPFF	TGTGCCAGCAGTCCTTATAGCGGGAGCCCGTTCTTC